One sample yielded the 27 T cell receptor beta chains listed below, sequenced in a study of CD8 T cells in Susac syndrome. The authors reverse transcribed roughly 0.5 to 1 ug RNA with random hexamers. TCRdb re-analysed the immunoSEQ multiplex PCR reads in MiXCR, keeping a single row per CDR3 protein. This sample has 70,000 to 75,000 distinct CDR3 sequences; 93% occur once, and the top ten carry approximately 0.15%. The sequenced sample consisted of CD4+ T cells from PBMCs. These receptors were taken from a human donor with Susac syndrome.

This clonotype was recorded a few times. J is TRBJ2-7 and V is TRBV20-1, with 9 bases that match TRBD1. Losses at the gene ends were 8 bases for V and 2 bases for J; bases not matched to a gene: 7. CDR3 length: 13 residues. Germline values: CDR1 DFQATT, CDR2 SNEGSKA (reference sequence). CDR3: CSRSGQGTYEQYF. The CDR3 region has the DNA TGCAGTCGCTCGGGACAGGGTACCTACGAGCAGTACTTC.

V is TRBV28 and J is TRBJ1-2; 9 nucleotides match TRBD1. The J segment lost 4 bases and the V segment lost 5 bases, leaving 11 bases of the junction unmatched. The CDR3 has 16 amino acids. Germline-derived CDR1 and CDR2 are MDHEN and SYDVKM. CDR3 protein: CASSRDRVASGYGYTF. Written as DNA, the CDR3 is TGTGCCAGCAGTCGGGACAGGGTGGCCTCAGGCTATGGCTACACCTTC.

The chain employs TRBV7-9 and TRBJ2-2, with 10 bases lining up with TRBD1. The V gene end was trimmed by 3 bases and the J gene end by 6 bases; junction bases not matched to a gene: 1. The CDR3 is made up of 14 amino acids. The germline V gene encodes CDR1 SEHNR and CDR2 FQNEAQ (reference sequence). CDR3 in amino acids: CASSFGQGAGELFF. The CDR3 nucleotides are TGTGCCAGCAGCTTCGGACAGGGGGCCGGGGAGCTGTTTTTT.

V usage is TRBV7-2 and J usage is TRBJ2-7; D is undetermined. CDR3 length: 13 residues. Trimming stripped 3 bases from V and 2 bases from J, with 8 bases between. Germline lookup yields CDR1 SGHTA and CDR2 FQGNSA. The CDR3 region is CASSFERTYEQYF. The CDR3 DNA is TGTGCCAGCAGCTTTGAACGAACCTACGAGCAGTACTTC.

This clonotype was counted once. V gene TRBV6-6 combines with J gene TRBJ2-7; TRBD2 is a possible D gene (6 bases). Germline lookup yields CDR1 MNHNY and CDR2 SVGAGI (reference sequence). The CDR3 totals 14 residues. The V end was cut by 7 bases, the J end by 0 bases, with 13 bases between. Here the CDR3 reads CASTKGGFSYEQYF. CDR3 DNA: TGTGCCAGCACCAAAGGAGGGTTCTCCTACGAGCAGTACTTC.

V and J are TRBV10-3 and TRBJ1-2; 8 bases map to TRBD1. Trimming took 6 bases from V and 3 from J; bases not matched to a gene: 0. This CDR3 spans 12 amino acids. CDR1 ENHRY and CDR2 SYGVKD come from the germline V gene. The CDR3, as DNA: TGTGCCATCAGGGGACAGGACTATGGCTACACCTTC. Its translation: CAIRGQDYGYTF.

The chain uses TRBV28 and TRBJ1-2, with D unresolved. Germline CDR1 is MDHEN and CDR2 is SYDVKM. V was trimmed by 2 bases and J by 0 bases, leaving 4 bases between them. The CDR3 extends over 13 amino acids. The CDR3 is CASSLTPNYGYTF. DNA for the CDR3: TGTGCCAGCAGTTTAACCCCTAACTATGGCTACACCTTC.

The chain recombines TRBV6-2 or TRBV6-3 with TRBJ2-7; either TRBD1 or TRBD2 may supply D (5 bases each). The CDR3 has 13 amino acids. Germline CDR1 MNHEY, CDR2 SVGEGT. V was cut by 6 bases and J by 3 bases, with 12 bases left in between. CDR3 protein: CASRQDGNYEQYF. In DNA form, the CDR3 reads TGTGCCAGCAGACAGGACGGGAACTACGAGCAGTACTTC.

The chain recombines TRBV5-1 with TRBJ2-7; TRBD1 matches 11 bases. There are 15 residues in the CDR3. The ends lost 4 bases at V and 5 bases at J; junction bases unmatched: 8. The germline CDR1 and CDR2 sequences are SGHRS and YFSETQ. CDR3: CASSPTGTGGDEQYF. The CDR3 DNA follows: TGCGCCAGCAGCCCAACCGGGACAGGGGGTGACGAGCAGTACTTC.

The chain joins TRBV7-9 to TRBJ1-6; D might be TRBD1 (6 bases). The V gene lost 5 bases and the J gene lost 9 bases, with 14 bases spanning the gap. CDR3 length: 14 residues. The germline V gene has CDR1 SEHNR and CDR2 FQNEAQ (reference sequence). CDR3 sequence (DNA): TGTGCCAGCAGCGGACAGTACGGGTCTTCACCCCTCCACTTT. The encoded protein is CASSGQYGSSPLHF.

The chain is built from TRBV7-2 and TRBJ2-3; D is possibly TRBD2 (5 bases). V was cut by 0 bases and J by 6 bases, with 7 bases left in between. The length of the CDR3 is 13 residues. Germline V gene sequence: CDR1 SGHTA, CDR2 FQGNSA. CDR3 nucleotides: TGTGCCAGCAGCTTAGCGGAGGCGGATACGCAGTATTTT. Encoded protein: CASSLAEADTQYF. Using reference TRBV7-2 and TRBJ2-3 for the parts outside the CDR3, the full variable domain is GAGVSQSPSNKVTEKGKDVELRCDPISGHTALYWYRQSLGQGLEFLIYFQGNSAPDKSGLPSDRFSAERTGGSVSTLTIQRTQQEDSAVYLCASSLAEADTQYFGPGTRLTVL.

This clonotype has more than one count but fewer than ten. This chain uses TRBV5-1 with TRBJ2-7; 9 bases line up with TRBD1. After removal of 2 bases from V and 4 bases from J, the junction contained 7 bases not matched to a gene. The CDR3 runs 15 residues. Germline V CDR1 and CDR2: SGHRS, YFSETQ. The chain's CDR3 is CASSFGGTGTYEQYF. The DNA for the CDR3 is TGCGCCAGCAGCTTCGGAGGGACAGGGACGTACGAGCAGTACTTC.

V usage is TRBV7-2 and J usage is TRBJ2-6; 8 bases line up with TRBD1. The V gene end was trimmed by 5 bases and the J gene end by 7 bases; junction bases not matched to a gene: 4. Looked up from germline, CDR1 is SGHTA and CDR2 is FQGNSA. This CDR3 is built from 14 residues. The CDR3 nucleotides are TGTGCCAGCAGCGAACAGGGGGGAGCCAACGTCCTGACTTTC. Translation: CASSEQGGANVLTF. Looking up the rest from reference TRBV7-2 and TRBJ2-6 gives the full variable domain: GAGVSQSPSNKVTEKGKDVELRCDPISGHTALYWYRQSLGQGLEFLIYFQGNSAPDKSGLPSDRFSAERTGGSVSTLTIQRTQQEDSAVYLCASSEQGGANVLTFGAGSRLTVL.

The V gene is TRBV6-1, the J gene TRBJ2-1, with 8 bases identical to TRBD2. Germline V CDR1 and CDR2: MNHNS, SASEGT. V gave up 5 bases and J gave up 3 bases; unmatched junction bases: 9. This CDR3 has 16 residues. The CDR3 DNA follows: TGTGCCAGCAGTCGGGGGAGCGGGGGAGGCTACAATGAGCAGTTCTTC. This codes for CASSRGSGGGYNEQFF.

This clonotype was observed once. V and J are TRBV20-1 and TRBJ1-1; maybe TRBD1 (6 bases). CDR1 DFQATT and CDR2 SNEGSKA come from the germline V gene (reference sequence). V was clipped by 6 bases and J by 1 base, with 15 bases between them. This CDR3 is built from 14 residues. The CDR3 reads CSARQGHQNTEAFF. The CDR3, as DNA: TGCAGTGCCAGGCAGGGACACCAGAACACTGAAGCTTTCTTT.

V is TRBV4-1 and J is TRBJ1-5; 7 bases map to TRBD1. Germline V gives CDR1 MGHRA, CDR2 YSYEKL. With 0 bases clipped from V and 6 bases from J, the junction kept 11 bases outside the gene matches. The CDR3 runs 17 residues. The CDR3 sequence is CASSQEGQGGRRQPQHF. The CDR3 DNA reads as TGCGCCAGCAGCCAAGAGGGTCAGGGGGGCAGGCGTCAGCCCCAGCATTTT.

This chain links TRBV20-1 with TRBJ1-6, with D unresolved. CDR3 length: 13 residues. Germline CDR1 DFQATT, CDR2 SNEGSKA (reference sequence). Trimming took 6 bases from V and 6 from J, leaving 12 bases between them. CDR3 in amino acids: CSAHFAVNSPLHF. The CDR3 DNA reads as TGCAGTGCACATTTCGCGGTTAATTCACCCCTCCACTTT.

The genes are TRBV20-1 and TRBJ2-1; D is possibly TRBD2 (5 bases). Germline V gene data show CDR1 as DFQATT and CDR2 as SNEGSKA (reference sequence). The CDR3 contains 16 residues. V was clipped by 0 bases and J by 1 base, with 13 bases between them. The CDR3 region is CSARDFRGTSYNEQFF. The CDR3 coding sequence is TGCAGTGCTAGAGATTTCCGGGGAACTTCCTACAATGAGCAGTTCTTC.

The chain links TRBV6-1 to TRBJ2-3; D gene unclear. Trimming cost V 3 bases and J 0 bases, with 10 bases left between them. The length of the CDR3 is 15 residues. CDR1 is MNHNS and CDR2 is SASEGT in the germline V gene. The CDR3: CASSEVASSTDTQYF. CDR3 DNA sequence: TGTGCCAGCAGTGAGGTGGCTTCGAGCACAGATACGCAGTATTTT.

The V and J genes are TRBV2 and TRBJ2-3; possibly TRBD2 for D (5 bases). The CDR3 consists of 13 residues. V lost 3 bases, J lost 6 bases, and 10 bases lay in between. CDR1 is SNHLY, CDR2 FYNNEI, per germline. The chain's CDR3 is CASSDGMWDTQYF. In nucleotides, the CDR3 is TGTGCCAGCAGTGACGGGATGTGGGATACGCAGTATTTT.

The chain has TRBV20-1 and TRBJ2-7; TRBD1 matches 8 bases. Germline V CDR1 and CDR2: DFQATT, SNEGSKA (reference sequence). CDR3 length equals 16 residues. Losses at the gene ends were 1 base for V and 0 bases for J; bases not matched to a gene: 8. The CDR3 DNA is TGCAGTGCTAGAGCCCCCTACAGGGGGAGCTCCTACGAGCAGTACTTC. Its protein is CSARAPYRGSSYEQYF.

The rearrangement joins TRBV18 to TRBJ2-2; D unclear. Between the trimmed V and J ends, which lost 3 bases and 7 bases, there was a span of 15 bases. The CDR3 covers 15 residues. CDR1 is KGHSH, CDR2 LQKENI, per germline. CDR3 sequence: CASSPMQGSGGELFF. The CDR3 DNA is TGTGCCAGCTCACCCATGCAAGGGTCGGGCGGGGAGCTGTTTTTT.

Here the CDR3 reads CASSQNRDGGGYTF. CDR3 in DNA: TGCGCCAGCAGCCAAAACAGGGACGGCGGTGGCTACACCTTC. This chain connects TRBV5-1 to TRBJ1-2; possibly TRBD1 for D (6 bases). CDR3 length: 14 residues. V dropped 4 bases and J dropped 7 bases, with 17 bases sitting between them. Germline CDR1 and CDR2: SGHRS and YFSETQ.

This chain uses TRBV5-1 with TRBJ2-3; 10 nucleotides line up with TRBD2. This CDR3 has 16 residues. CDR1 SGHRS and CDR2 YFSETQ come from the germline V gene. J gave up 5 bases and V 4 bases, and 10 bases lay outside the gene matches. The CDR3 nucleotides read TGCGCCAGCAGCCGTCAGCGGGGGGGCACTAGAGATACGCAGTATTTT. Protein: CASSRQRGGTRDTQYF.

This clonotype was detected once. This chain uses TRBV20-1 with TRBJ1-2; 9 positions agree with TRBD1. The ends lost 3 bases at V and 4 bases at J; junction bases unmatched: 12. Germline CDR1 and CDR2: DFQATT and SNEGSKA (reference sequence). CDR3 length equals 16 residues. The CDR3 reads CSASPPLGQGAYGYTF. The DNA of the CDR3 is TGCAGTGCTAGTCCTCCCCTGGGACAGGGTGCCTATGGCTACACCTTC.

In its sample, this clonotype was seen once. V usage is TRBV5-1 and J usage is TRBJ2-5; D possibly corresponds to TRBD2 (5 bases). V shed 1 base and J shed 3 bases, with 10 bases lying between them. The CDR3 covers 14 residues. Germline CDR1 is SGHRS and CDR2 is YFSETQ. The CDR3 DNA reads TGCGCCAGCAGCTTGTACGTTAGCGAAGAGACCCAGTACTTC. Translation gives CASSLYVSEETQYF.

The chain uses TRBV27 and TRBJ1-5; D might be TRBD1 (5 bases). V lost 1 base and J lost 2, with 12 bases in between. The CDR3 length is 16 residues. The germline V gene has CDR1 MNHEY and CDR2 SMNVEV (reference sequence). The CDR3 sequence: CASSLLGKGGNQPQHF. The CDR3 coding sequence is TGTGCCAGCAGTTTATTGGGGAAAGGGGGCAATCAGCCCCAGCATTTT.